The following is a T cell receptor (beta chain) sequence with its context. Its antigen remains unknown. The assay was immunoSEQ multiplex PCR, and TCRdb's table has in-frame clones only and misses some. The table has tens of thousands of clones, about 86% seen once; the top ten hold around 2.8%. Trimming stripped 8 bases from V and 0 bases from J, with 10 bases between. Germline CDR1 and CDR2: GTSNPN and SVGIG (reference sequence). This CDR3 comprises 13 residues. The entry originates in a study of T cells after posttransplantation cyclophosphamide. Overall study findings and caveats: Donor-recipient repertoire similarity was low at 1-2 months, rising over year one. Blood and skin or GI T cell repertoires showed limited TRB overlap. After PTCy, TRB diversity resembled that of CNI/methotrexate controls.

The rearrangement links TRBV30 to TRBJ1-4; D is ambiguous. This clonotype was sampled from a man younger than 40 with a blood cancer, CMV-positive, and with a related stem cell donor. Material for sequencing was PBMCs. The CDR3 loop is CATRGTTNEKLFF. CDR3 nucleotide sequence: TGTGCCACACGAGGGACAACTAATGAAAAACTGTTTTTT.